The 17 T cell receptor beta chains in this list originate from one sample, sequenced in a study of cytomegalovirus exposure and HLA in healthy donors. Some clones are missing from TCRdb's copy, which holds only in-frame ones; the method was immunoSEQ multiplex PCR. The sample holds around 80,000 clones; 90% to 95% are singletons and the top ten take roughly 0.75%. The sequencing input was PBMCs. These receptors were obtained from a woman under 30 in good health and CMV-seronegative.

J is TRBJ2-7 and V is TRBV19, with TRBD1 identical over 9 bases. Germline values: CDR1 LNHDA, CDR2 SQIVND (reference sequence). V lost 6 bases and J lost 2; bases outside the gene matches: 20. The CDR3 runs to 19 residues. The DNA for the CDR3 is TGTGCCAGTAGCCTGACATTCGGGGCCGGGACAGGGAAGACCTACGAGCAGTACTTC. Encoded protein: CASSLTFGAGTGKTYEQYF.

This chain joins TRBV25-1 and TRBJ2-1; 8 bases agree with TRBD2. Losses at the gene ends were 6 bases for V and 2 bases for J; bases not matched to a gene: 6. Germline V gene data show CDR1 as MGHDK and CDR2 as SYGVNS. The CDR3 is made up of 15 amino acids. DNA of the CDR3: TGTGCCAGCAGCCATTTTAGCGGGACCTACAATGAGCAGTTCTTC. Its protein is CASSHFSGTYNEQFF.

This chain links TRBV7-2 with TRBJ2-7; D possibly corresponds to TRBD2 (6 bases). The CDR3 contains 13 residues. V gave up 5 bases and J gave up 7 bases, with 15 bases separating them. The germline V gene encodes CDR1 SGHTA and CDR2 FQGNSA. The CDR3 spells CASSPVGGGEQYF. Written as DNA, the CDR3 is TGTGCCAGCAGCCCCGTTGGGGGAGGAGAGCAGTACTTC. Supplemented by reference TRBV7-2 and TRBJ2-7, the full variable domain reads GAGVSQSPSNKVTEKGKDVELRCDPISGHTALYWYRQSLGQGLEFLIYFQGNSAPDKSGLPSDRFSAERTGGSVSTLTIQRTQQEDSAVYLCASSPVGGGEQYFGPGTRLTVT.

The chain combines TRBV5-4 with TRBJ2-1; D not resolved. The CDR3 loop spans 15 amino acids. Germline assignment: CDR1 SGHNT and CDR2 YYREEE (reference sequence). V was cut by 3 bases and J by 5 bases, with 15 bases left in between. CDR3 sequence reads: CASSSARRSDNEQFF. The CDR3, as DNA: TGTGCCAGCAGCTCGGCGCGGCGCAGTGACAATGAGCAGTTCTTC.

The chain combines TRBV18 with TRBJ1-1, with 12 bases matching TRBD1. The germline gives CDR1 KGHSH, CDR2 LQKENI. V was pared by 8 bases and J by 2 bases, with 6 bases of the junction left unmatched. The CDR3 contains 15 residues. CDR3 protein: CASSKGQGANTEAFF. CDR3 sequence (DNA): TGTGCCAGCAGCAAGGGACAGGGGGCAAACACTGAAGCTTTCTTT.

The chain recombines TRBV4-1 with TRBJ2-5; D may be TRBD2 (7 bases). Trimming took 1 base from V and 1 from J, leaving 10 bases between them. Per germline, CDR1 MGHRA and CDR2 YSYEKL. This CDR3 has 15 residues. Here the CDR3 reads CASSQVAGAQETQYF. CDR3 DNA: TGCGCCAGCAGCCAAGTGGCGGGGGCCCAAGAGACCCAGTACTTC.

In its sample, this clone was seen a few times. The rearrangement links TRBV19 to TRBJ2-5, with D tentatively TRBD2 (7 bases). Germline V gives CDR1 LNHDA, CDR2 SQIVND (reference sequence). CDR3 length: 14 residues. The V gene lost 7 bases and the J gene lost 5 bases, with 17 bases spanning the gap. The CDR3 here is CASKGEGRGETQYF. The CDR3 DNA reads TGTGCCAGTAAGGGGGAGGGACGTGGGGAGACCCAGTACTTC.

V and J are TRBV7-9 and TRBJ2-7, with 8 bases lining up with TRBD1. The V segment lost 1 base and the J segment 5 bases; nucleotides outside the gene matches: 4. There are 14 residues in the CDR3. Germline V CDR1 and CDR2: SEHNR, FQNEAQ (reference sequence). CDR3 sequence reads: CASSLGDRNHEQYF. CDR3 in DNA: TGTGCCAGCAGCTTAGGGGACAGGAACCACGAGCAGTACTTC.

The chain carries TRBV5-4 and TRBJ2-7; 8 bases align to TRBD2. The V gene end was trimmed by 0 bases and the J gene end by 0 bases; junction bases not matched to a gene: 8. Germline V gene lookup returns CDR1 SGHNT and CDR2 YYREEE (reference sequence). CDR3 length: 17 amino acids. The CDR3 spells CASSLAGRGLVSYEQYF. CDR3 nucleotides: TGTGCCAGCAGCTTGGCCGGTCGGGGACTAGTCTCCTACGAGCAGTACTTC.

The rearrangement joins TRBV6-6 to TRBJ2-7; D may be TRBD1 (5 bases). This CDR3 region has 15 residues. CDR1 is MNHNY and CDR2 is SVGAGI in the germline V gene (reference sequence). V dropped 6 bases and J dropped 2 bases, with 17 bases sitting between them. The CDR3 DNA is TGTGCCAGCAGCCTTCGACAGACTCCCACCTACGAGCAGTACTTC. It codes for CASSLRQTPTYEQYF.

The CDR3 reads CASSRGTSGSTGELFF. The CDR3, as DNA: TGTGCCAGCAGCAGGGGGACTAGCGGGAGCACCGGGGAGCTGTTTTTT. V usage is TRBV5-4 and J usage is TRBJ2-2, with 14 positions matching TRBD2. V trimming: 4 bases; J trimming: 4 bases; junction bases outside the gene matches: 3. CDR3 size: 16 residues. Per the germline V gene, CDR1 is SGHNT and CDR2 is YYREEE (reference sequence).

The gene calls are TRBV2 and TRBJ1-5; 7 positions match TRBD1. CDR3 size: 14 residues. CDR1 and CDR2 from the germline V gene are SNHLY and FYNNEI. J gave up 3 bases and V 6 bases, and 5 bases lay outside the gene matches. CDR3 coding DNA: TGTGCCAGCAGGCTAGGGACAGTCAATCAGCCCCAGCATTTT. Its translation is CASRLGTVNQPQHF. Complete variable domain (other parts from reference TRBV2 and TRBJ1-5): EPEVTQTPSHQVTQMGQEVILRCVPISNHLYFYWYRQILGQKVEFLVSFYNNEISEKSEIFDDQFSVERPDGSNFTLKIRSTKLEDSAMYFCASRLGTVNQPQHFGDGTRLSIL.

The chain uses TRBV7-9 and TRBJ2-3; TRBD1 is a possible D gene (5 bases). Germline lookup yields CDR1 SEHNR and CDR2 FQNEAQ (reference sequence). There are 15 residues in the CDR3. V was trimmed by 4 bases and J by 6 bases, leaving 17 bases between them. The CDR3: CASSSQARFGDTQYF. The CDR3 region has the DNA TGTGCCAGCAGCTCACAGGCTAGATTTGGGGATACGCAGTATTTT. The complete variable domain, with remaining parts taken from reference TRBV7-9 and TRBJ2-3, reads DTGVSQNPRHKITKRGQNVTFRCDPISEHNRLYWYRQTLGQGPEFLTYFQNEAQLEKSRLLSDRFSAERPKGSFSTLEIQRTEQGDSAMYLCASSSQARFGDTQYFGPGTRLTVL.

The chain carries TRBV27 and TRBJ1-3, with D possibly TRBD1 on 5 matching bases. The length of the CDR3 is 14 residues. Trimming removed 2 bases from V and 4 bases from J, with 9 bases in between. Germline CDR1 MNHEY, CDR2 SMNVEV (reference sequence). For the CDR3, the DNA is TGTGCCAGCAGTTTAGGCAGGGTCGGAAACACCATATATTTT. This translates into CASSLGRVGNTIYF.

For the CDR3, the DNA is TGTGCCAGCAGCATCTTTCCGGGGACAGAGAACACTGAAGCTTTCTTT. It encodes CASSIFPGTENTEAFF. V usage is TRBV7-2 and J usage is TRBJ1-1; 7 nucleotides match TRBD1. The CDR3 length is 16 residues. V shed 5 bases, J shed 1 base, and the junction held 10 bases outside the gene matches. The V gene's germline CDR1 is SGHTA and CDR2 FQGNSA.

This clone came up once. J is TRBJ2-7 and V is TRBV4-1; the match to TRBD2 covers 13 bases. V dropped 0 bases and J dropped 4; count of bases not matched to a gene: 3. The CDR3 totals 16 residues. CDR1 is MGHRA and CDR2 is YSYEKL in the germline V gene. For the CDR3, the DNA is TGCGCCAGCAGCCAAGAAGGACTAGCGGGAGCTTACGAGCAGTACTTC. It specifies CASSQEGLAGAYEQYF.

This rearrangement joins TRBV28 to TRBJ1-3; TRBD1 matches 7 bases. CDR3 size: 15 residues. With V trimmed by 3 bases and J by 4 bases, 6 bases remained unmatched. Per germline, CDR1 MDHEN and CDR2 SYDVKM. The CDR3 sequence is CASSFGPGQGNTIYF. The CDR3 bases are TGTGCCAGCAGTTTTGGACCGGGACAGGGAAACACCATATATTTT.